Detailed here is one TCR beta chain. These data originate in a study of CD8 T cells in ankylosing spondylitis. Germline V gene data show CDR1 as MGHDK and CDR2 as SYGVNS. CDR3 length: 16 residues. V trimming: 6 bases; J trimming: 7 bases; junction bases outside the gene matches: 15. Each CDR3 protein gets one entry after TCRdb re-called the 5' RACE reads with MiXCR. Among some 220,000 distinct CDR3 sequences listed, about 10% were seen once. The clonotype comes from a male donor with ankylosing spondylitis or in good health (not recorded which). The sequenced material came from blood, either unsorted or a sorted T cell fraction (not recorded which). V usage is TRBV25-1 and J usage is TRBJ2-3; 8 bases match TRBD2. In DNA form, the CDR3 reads TGTGCCAGCAGCTCAAAGCGGGGGAATCAGGCAAATACGCAGTATTTT. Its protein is CASSSKRGNQANTQYF.